The next 23 T cell receptor beta chains were all read from a single sample in a study of control samples from healthy donors and cancer patients. Using immunoSEQ multiplex PCR, the repertoire was profiled, and TCRdb retains in-frame clones only, with some absent. The sample holds around 20,000 clones, about four fifths seen once. The sample consisted of PBMCs. Source of these receptors: an elderly man with head and neck cancer.

This clone was detected only once. V and J are TRBV29-1 and TRBJ2-5; possibly TRBD1 for D (7 bases). Trimming shortened V by 4 bases and J by 5 bases, and 11 bases separated the two germline ends. The CDR3 sequence is 12 residues long. In germline, CDR1 is SQVTM, CDR2 ANQGSEA. The CDR3 protein is CSVGDSGETQYF. The CDR3 DNA is TGCAGCGTTGGGGACAGCGGGGAGACCCAGTACTTC.

The rearrangement uses TRBV7-2 and TRBJ2-3, with TRBD2 as a possible D gene (7 bases). This CDR3 has 17 residues. Germline assignment: CDR1 SGHTA and CDR2 FQGNSA. The V end was cut by 1 base, the J end by 0 bases, with 14 bases between. The CDR3 DNA follows: TGTGCCAGCAGCTTAGTATCGGGGGGCACTAGCACAGATACGCAGTATTTT. Protein sequence: CASSLVSGGTSTDTQYF. The complete variable domain, with remaining parts taken from reference TRBV7-2 and TRBJ2-3, reads GAGVSQSPSNKVTEKGKDVELRCDPISGHTALYWYRQSLGQGLEFLIYFQGNSAPDKSGLPSDRFSAERTGGSVSTLTIQRTQQEDSAVYLCASSLVSGGTSTDTQYFGPGTRLTVL.

The rearrangement links TRBV3-1 (or the pseudogene TRBV3-2) to TRBJ2-7; perhaps TRBD2 as D (6 bases). V shed 0 bases and J shed 1 base, with 10 bases lying between them. The CDR3 spans 15 residues. Germline V CDR1 and CDR2: LGHDT, YNNKEL (reference sequence). This CDR3 reads CASSQEGLASYEQYF. In nucleotides, the CDR3 is TGTGCCAGCAGCCAAGAGGGCCTAGCGTCCTACGAGCAGTACTTC.

This clone was picked up a small number of times. This chain joins TRBV5-6 and TRBJ2-7; D is perhaps TRBD2 (6 bases). V was pared by 4 bases and J by 0 bases, with 14 bases between. Looked up from germline, CDR1 is SGHDT and CDR2 is YYEEEE. The CDR3 length is 15 residues. The CDR3 sequence is CASSPLRGYSYEQYF. In nucleotides, the CDR3 is TGTGCCAGCAGCCCCCTCCGGGGGTACTCCTACGAGCAGTACTTC.

This clone was seen more than once but under ten times. The chain combines TRBV27 with TRBJ2-1; perhaps TRBD1 as D (6 bases). Germline CDR1 is MNHEY and CDR2 is SMNVEV (reference sequence). CDR3 size: 16 residues. Deletions cut 0 bases from V and 0 bases from J, with 9 bases between. DNA for the CDR3: TGTGCCAGCAGTTTATCGGGGGCGAGCTCCTACAATGAGCAGTTCTTC. Translating it yields CASSLSGASSYNEQFF.

This clone was detected only a few times. The V call is TRBV4-1, the J call TRBJ2-7; 7 bases fit TRBD1. Trimming removed 0 bases from V and 4 bases from J; junction bases left unmatched: 6. The CDR3 runs 15 residues. Germline loops: CDR1 MGHRA, CDR2 YSYEKL. DNA for the CDR3: TGCGCCAGCAGCCAAGATCGACAGGGCGTGTACGAGCAGTACTTC. This encodes CASSQDRQGVYEQYF.

The V call is TRBV6-2 or TRBV6-3, the J call TRBJ2-3; 10 bases map to TRBD2. Per germline, CDR1 MNHEY and CDR2 SVGEGT. The CDR3 has 17 residues. After removal of 0 bases from V and 6 bases from J, the junction contained 9 bases not matched to a gene. The CDR3 spells CASSYSGPAGGQDTQYF. In DNA form, the CDR3 reads TGTGCCAGCAGTTACTCTGGGCCAGCGGGGGGGCAGGATACGCAGTATTTT.

The chain uses TRBV7-9 and TRBJ1-4, with a weak D call TRBD1 (5 bases). The germline V gene encodes CDR1 SEHNR and CDR2 FQNEAQ (reference sequence). The CDR3 is made up of 15 amino acids. With 5 bases removed from V and 8 bases from J, the gap between germline ends came to 18 bases. The CDR3 is CASSHPGSPGEKLFF. CDR3 DNA: TGTGCCAGCAGCCACCCCGGGAGCCCAGGGGAAAAACTGTTTTTT.

V and J are TRBV3-1 (or the pseudogene TRBV3-2) and TRBJ1-2, with TRBD1 as a possible D gene (5 bases). V lost 0 bases and J lost 4, with 12 bases in between. The V gene's germline CDR1 is LGHDT and CDR2 YNNKEL (reference sequence). There are 15 residues in the CDR3. CDR3 sequence (DNA): TGTGCCAGCAGCCAAGACGGGCGGGGACTCTATGGCTACACCTTC. It is translated as CASSQDGRGLYGYTF.

The CDR3 nucleotides are TGTGCCAGCAGCTTAAGGGGACAAGGGTCGATCACCGGGGAGCTGTTTTTT. It encodes CASSLRGQGSITGELFF. This chain joins TRBV7-2 and TRBJ2-2, with a possible D match to TRBD1 (6 bases). Germline CDR1 SGHTA, CDR2 FQGNSA. V lost 2 bases, J lost 4 bases, and 17 bases lay in between. CDR3 length equals 17 residues.

The rearrangement links TRBV28 to TRBJ2-2; D may be TRBD2 (6 bases). CDR3 size: 16 residues. V shed 6 bases and J shed 0 bases, with 14 bases lying between them. The germline CDR1 and CDR2 sequences are MDHEN and SYDVKM. The CDR3 here is CASRLGTYANTGELFF. The CDR3 coding sequence is TGTGCCAGCAGACTAGGGACTTACGCGAACACCGGGGAGCTGTTTTTT.

This chain links TRBV5-1 with TRBJ1-2; D remains ambiguous. The V end was cut by 0 bases, the J end by 5 bases, with 11 bases between. This CDR3 comprises 14 residues. Germline V lookup: CDR1 SGHRS, CDR2 YFSETQ. The CDR3 here is CASSLAGSDYGYTF. CDR3 nucleotide sequence: TGCGCCAGCAGCTTGGCCGGTTCAGATTATGGCTACACCTTC.

In its sample, this clone was seen a few times. The chain is built from TRBV7-9 and TRBJ1-2; no firm D call. Germline V gene sequence: CDR1 SEHNR, CDR2 FQNEAQ (reference sequence). The CDR3 spans 15 residues. With 5 bases removed from V and 0 bases from J, the gap between germline ends came to 13 bases. The CDR3 nucleotides read TGTGCCAGCAGCAAGCAGACACAAACTAACTATGGCTACACCTTC. Its translation: CASSKQTQTNYGYTF.

The chain is built from TRBV24-1 and TRBJ2-1; D unclear. The CDR3 runs 12 residues. Trimming removed 2 bases from V and 7 bases from J, with 5 bases in between. Germline values: CDR1 KGHDR, CDR2 SFDVKD. The CDR3 DNA follows: TGTGCCACCAGTGATTGGGGAAATGAGCAGTTCTTC. Its translation is CATSDWGNEQFF.

The CDR3 bases are TGTGCCAGCAGCTTCCAGGCCTCGGGGTACTTC. Its protein product is CASSFQASGYF. This chain links TRBV5-8 with TRBJ2-7; D is ambiguous. Germline loops: CDR1 SGHTS, CDR2 YDEGEE. The CDR3 length is 11 residues. V lost 2 bases and J 12 bases, leaving 12 bases between the germline ends.

This clone has just one count. The chain is built from TRBV9 and TRBJ1-2; D gene uncertain. Trimming pared 3 bases from V and 4 bases from J, leaving 13 bases between. Looked up from germline, CDR1 is SGDLS and CDR2 is YYNGEE. This CDR3 has 14 amino acids. CDR3 loop: CASSANPWAYGYTF. CDR3 DNA: TGTGCCAGCAGCGCGAACCCCTGGGCCTATGGCTACACCTTC.

This clone was observed a few times. This chain uses TRBV9 with TRBJ2-2; 11 nucleotides align to TRBD2. After removal of 0 bases from V and 5 bases from J, the junction contained 9 bases not matched to a gene. The germline gives CDR1 SGDLS, CDR2 YYNGEE. This CDR3 is 18 amino acids long. In DNA form, the CDR3 reads TGTGCCAGCAGCGTAGGTTTTAGCGGGAGGGCCGGAACCGGGGAGCTGTTTTTT. Its protein product is CASSVGFSGRAGTGELFF. The entire variable domain, with the rest obtained from reference TRBV9 and TRBJ2-2, is as follows: DSGVTQTPKHLITATGQRVTLRCSPRSGDLSVYWYQQSLDQGLQFLIQYYNGEERAKGNILERFSAQQFPDLHSELNLSSLELGDSALYFCASSVGFSGRAGTGELFFGEGSRLTVL.

A few counts support this clone. The V and J genes are TRBV2 and TRBJ2-7; D is possibly TRBD2 (6 bases). The CDR3 contains 12 residues. V lost 8 bases and J lost 3, with 11 bases in between. The germline V gene has CDR1 SNHLY and CDR2 FYNNEI. CDR3: CASWDWLYEQYF. CDR3 in DNA: TGTGCCAGCTGGGACTGGCTCTACGAGCAGTACTTC. The whole variable domain, filled in from reference TRBV2 and TRBJ2-7, reads EPEVTQTPSHQVTQMGQEVILRCVPISNHLYFYWYRQILGQKVEFLVSFYNNEISEKSEIFDDQFSVERPDGSNFTLKIRSTKLEDSAMYFCASWDWLYEQYFGPGTRLTVT.

The gene calls are TRBV11-2 and TRBJ2-3, with TRBD1 as a possible D gene (6 bases). Trimming stripped 4 bases from V and 5 bases from J, with 16 bases between. The CDR3 spans 15 residues. Germline CDR1 reads SGHAT; CDR2 reads FQNNGV. The CDR3 loop is CASSSTGTREDTQYF. The CDR3 coding sequence is TGTGCCAGCAGCTCAACCGGGACACGTGAAGATACGCAGTATTTT.

The V gene is TRBV29-1, the J gene TRBJ2-3; TRBD2 matches at 10 bases. The CDR3 length is 13 residues. Germline V gene sequence: CDR1 SQVTM, CDR2 ANQGSEA. Trimming took 7 bases from V and 13 from J; bases not matched to a gene: 14. This chain's CDR3 is CSAAGTSDQMEYF. In nucleotides, the CDR3 is TGCAGCGCGGCCGGGACTAGCGATCAGATGGAGTATTTT.

This clone was counted between two and nine times. Within the sample, other DNA sequences also encode this same CDR3. The chain links TRBV9 to TRBJ1-3, with D hard to call. Deletions cut 0 bases from V and 0 bases from J, with 4 bases between. The germline gives CDR1 SGDLS, CDR2 YYNGEE. This CDR3 spans 14 amino acids. CDR3 sequence (DNA): TGTGCCAGCAGCGTAGAGTCCTCTGGAAACACCATATATTTT. Encoded protein: CASSVESSGNTIYF.

V gene TRBV29-1 combines with J gene TRBJ2-5; D is possibly TRBD1 (5 bases). Germline CDR1 and CDR2: SQVTM and ANQGSEA. The CDR3 has 15 residues. V gave up 1 base and J gave up 5 bases, with 17 bases separating them. This chain's CDR3 is CSVEAPDKGRETQYF. The CDR3 DNA is TGCAGCGTTGAAGCCCCGGACAAGGGGCGGGAGACCCAGTACTTC.

The J gene is TRBJ2-7, the V gene TRBV7-2; D is uncertain. This CDR3 is built from 14 residues. V lost 3 bases and J lost 1, with 10 bases in between. Germline loops: CDR1 SGHTA, CDR2 FQGNSA. The CDR3 loop is CASSLGRTSYEQYF. The CDR3 nucleotides are TGTGCCAGCAGCTTGGGCCGTACTTCCTACGAGCAGTACTTC. Full variable domain (remainder filled in from reference TRBV7-2 and TRBJ2-7): GAGVSQSPSNKVTEKGKDVELRCDPISGHTALYWYRQSLGQGLEFLIYFQGNSAPDKSGLPSDRFSAERTGGSVSTLTIQRTQQEDSAVYLCASSLGRTSYEQYFGPGTRLTVT.